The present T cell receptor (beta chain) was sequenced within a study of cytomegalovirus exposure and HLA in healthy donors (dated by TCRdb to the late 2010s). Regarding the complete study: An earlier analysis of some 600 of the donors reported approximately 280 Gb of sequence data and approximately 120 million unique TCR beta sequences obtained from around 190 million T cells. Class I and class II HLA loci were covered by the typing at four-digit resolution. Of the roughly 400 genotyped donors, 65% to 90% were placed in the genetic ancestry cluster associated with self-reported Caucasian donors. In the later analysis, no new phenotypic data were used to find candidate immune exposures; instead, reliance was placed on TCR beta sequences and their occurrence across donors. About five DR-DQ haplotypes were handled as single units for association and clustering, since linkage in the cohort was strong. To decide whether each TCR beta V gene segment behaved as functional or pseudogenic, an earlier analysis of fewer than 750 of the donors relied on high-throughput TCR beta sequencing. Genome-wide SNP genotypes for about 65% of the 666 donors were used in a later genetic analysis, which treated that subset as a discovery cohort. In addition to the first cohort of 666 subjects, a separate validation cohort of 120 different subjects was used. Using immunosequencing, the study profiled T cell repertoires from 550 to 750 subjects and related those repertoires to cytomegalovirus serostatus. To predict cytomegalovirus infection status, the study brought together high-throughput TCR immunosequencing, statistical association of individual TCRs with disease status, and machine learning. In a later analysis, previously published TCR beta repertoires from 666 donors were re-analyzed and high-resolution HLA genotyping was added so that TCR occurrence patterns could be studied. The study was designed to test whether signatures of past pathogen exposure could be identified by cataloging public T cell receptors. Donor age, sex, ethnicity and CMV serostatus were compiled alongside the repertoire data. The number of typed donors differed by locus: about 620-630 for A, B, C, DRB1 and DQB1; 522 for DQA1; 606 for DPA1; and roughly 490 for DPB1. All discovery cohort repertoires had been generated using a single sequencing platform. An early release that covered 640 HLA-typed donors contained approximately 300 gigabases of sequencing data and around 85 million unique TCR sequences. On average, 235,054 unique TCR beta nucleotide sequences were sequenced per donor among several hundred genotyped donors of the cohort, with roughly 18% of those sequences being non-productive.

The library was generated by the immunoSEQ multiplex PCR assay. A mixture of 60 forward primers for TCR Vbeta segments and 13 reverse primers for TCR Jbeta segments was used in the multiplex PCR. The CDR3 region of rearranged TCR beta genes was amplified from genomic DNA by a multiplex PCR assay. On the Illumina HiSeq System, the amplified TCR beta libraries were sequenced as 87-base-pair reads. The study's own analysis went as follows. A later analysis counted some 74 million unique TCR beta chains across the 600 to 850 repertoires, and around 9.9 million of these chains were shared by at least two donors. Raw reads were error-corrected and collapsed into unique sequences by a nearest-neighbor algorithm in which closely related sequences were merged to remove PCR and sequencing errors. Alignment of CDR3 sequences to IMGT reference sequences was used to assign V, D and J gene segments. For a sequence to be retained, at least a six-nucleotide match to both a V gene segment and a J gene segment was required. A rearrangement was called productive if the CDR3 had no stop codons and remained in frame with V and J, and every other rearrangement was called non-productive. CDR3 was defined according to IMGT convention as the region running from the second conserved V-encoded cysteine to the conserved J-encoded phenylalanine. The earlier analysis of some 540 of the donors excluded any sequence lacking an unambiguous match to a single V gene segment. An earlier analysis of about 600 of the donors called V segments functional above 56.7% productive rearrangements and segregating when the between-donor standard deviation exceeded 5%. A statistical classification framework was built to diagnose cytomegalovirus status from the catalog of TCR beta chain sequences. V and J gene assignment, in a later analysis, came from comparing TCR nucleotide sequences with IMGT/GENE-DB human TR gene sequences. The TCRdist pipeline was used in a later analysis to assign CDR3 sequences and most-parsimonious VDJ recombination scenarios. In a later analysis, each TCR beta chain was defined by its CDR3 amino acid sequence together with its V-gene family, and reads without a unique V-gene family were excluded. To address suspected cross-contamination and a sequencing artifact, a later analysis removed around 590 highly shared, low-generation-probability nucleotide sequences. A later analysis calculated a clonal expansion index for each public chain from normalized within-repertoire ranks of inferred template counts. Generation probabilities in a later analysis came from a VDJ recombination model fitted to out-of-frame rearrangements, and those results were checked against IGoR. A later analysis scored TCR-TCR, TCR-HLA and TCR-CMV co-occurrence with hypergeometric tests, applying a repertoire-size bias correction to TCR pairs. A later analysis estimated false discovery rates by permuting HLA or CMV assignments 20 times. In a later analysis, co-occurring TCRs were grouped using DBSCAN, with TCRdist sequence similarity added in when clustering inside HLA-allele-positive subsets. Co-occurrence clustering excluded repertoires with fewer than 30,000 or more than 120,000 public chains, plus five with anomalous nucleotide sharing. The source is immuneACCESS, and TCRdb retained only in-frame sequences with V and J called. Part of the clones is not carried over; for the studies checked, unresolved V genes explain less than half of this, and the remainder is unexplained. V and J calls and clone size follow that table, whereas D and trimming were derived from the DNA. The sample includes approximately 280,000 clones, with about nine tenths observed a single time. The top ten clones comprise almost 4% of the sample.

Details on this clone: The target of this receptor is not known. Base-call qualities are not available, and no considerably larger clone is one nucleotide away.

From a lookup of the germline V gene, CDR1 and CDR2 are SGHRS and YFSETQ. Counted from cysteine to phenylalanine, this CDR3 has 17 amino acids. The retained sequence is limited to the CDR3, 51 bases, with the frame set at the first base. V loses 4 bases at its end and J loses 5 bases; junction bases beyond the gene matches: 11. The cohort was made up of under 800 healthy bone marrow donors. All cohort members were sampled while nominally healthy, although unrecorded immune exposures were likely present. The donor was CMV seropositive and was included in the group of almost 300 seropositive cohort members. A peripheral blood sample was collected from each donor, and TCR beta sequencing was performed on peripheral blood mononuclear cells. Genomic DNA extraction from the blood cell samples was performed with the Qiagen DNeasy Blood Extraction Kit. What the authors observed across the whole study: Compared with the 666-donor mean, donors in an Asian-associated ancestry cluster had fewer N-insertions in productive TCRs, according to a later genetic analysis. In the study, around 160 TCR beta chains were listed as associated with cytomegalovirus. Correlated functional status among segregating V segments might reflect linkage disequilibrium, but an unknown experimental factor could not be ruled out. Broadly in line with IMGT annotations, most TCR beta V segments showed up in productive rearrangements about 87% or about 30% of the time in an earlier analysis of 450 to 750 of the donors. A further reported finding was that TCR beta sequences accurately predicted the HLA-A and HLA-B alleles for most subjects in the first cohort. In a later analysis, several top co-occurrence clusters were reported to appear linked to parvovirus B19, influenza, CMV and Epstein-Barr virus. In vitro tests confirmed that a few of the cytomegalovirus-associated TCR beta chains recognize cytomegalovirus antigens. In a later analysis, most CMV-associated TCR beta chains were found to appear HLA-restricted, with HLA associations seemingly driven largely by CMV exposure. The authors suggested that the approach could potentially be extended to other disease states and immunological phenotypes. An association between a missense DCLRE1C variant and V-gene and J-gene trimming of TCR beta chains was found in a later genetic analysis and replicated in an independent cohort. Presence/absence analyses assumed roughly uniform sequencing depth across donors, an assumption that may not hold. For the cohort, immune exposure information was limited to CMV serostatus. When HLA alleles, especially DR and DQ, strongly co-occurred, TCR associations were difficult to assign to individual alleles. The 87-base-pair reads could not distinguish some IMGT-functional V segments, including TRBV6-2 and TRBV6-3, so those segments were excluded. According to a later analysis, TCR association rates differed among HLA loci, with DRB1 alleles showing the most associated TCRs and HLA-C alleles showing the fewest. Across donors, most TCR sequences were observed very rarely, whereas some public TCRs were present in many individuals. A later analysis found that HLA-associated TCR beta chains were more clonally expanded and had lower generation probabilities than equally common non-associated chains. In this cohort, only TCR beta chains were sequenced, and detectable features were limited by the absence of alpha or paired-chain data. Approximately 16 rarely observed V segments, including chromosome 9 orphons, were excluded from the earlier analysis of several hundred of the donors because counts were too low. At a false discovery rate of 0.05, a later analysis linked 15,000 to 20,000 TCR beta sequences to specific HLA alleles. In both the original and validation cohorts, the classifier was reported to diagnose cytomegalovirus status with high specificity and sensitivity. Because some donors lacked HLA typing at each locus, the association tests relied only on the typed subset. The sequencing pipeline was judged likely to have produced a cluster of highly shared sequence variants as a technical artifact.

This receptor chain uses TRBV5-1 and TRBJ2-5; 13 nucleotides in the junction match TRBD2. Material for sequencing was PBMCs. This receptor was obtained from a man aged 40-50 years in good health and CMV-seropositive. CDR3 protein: CASSPRLAGGWRETQYF. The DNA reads TGCGCCAGCAGCCCGAGACTAGCGGGAGGTTGGAGGGAGACCCAGTACTTC.